This T cell receptor (beta chain) was sequenced during a study of T cell responses to AZD1222 COVID-19 vaccine. The assay was immunoSEQ multiplex PCR, and TCRdb's table has in-frame clones only and misses some. The data show tens of thousands of clones, 70% to 90% seen once. The CDR3 runs 15 residues. Losses at the gene ends were 5 bases for V and 0 bases for J; bases not matched to a gene: 5. Germline CDR1 and CDR2: LGHNT and FRNRAP. The V and J genes are TRBV12-5 and TRBJ1-1; 8 bases fit TRBD1. The receptor was derived from an adult who received the AZD1222 COVID-19 vaccine. The sample in question was peripheral blood, obtained 28 days after the second AZD1222 dose. This CDR3 is CASGNPGQVNTEAFF. Written as DNA, the CDR3 is TGTGCTAGTGGTAACCCGGGACAGGTGAACACTGAAGCTTTCTTT.